A selection of T cell receptor beta chains follows, all from one sample in a study of blood T cell repertoires in COVID-19. Sequenced by immunoSEQ multiplex PCR; TCRdb stores in-frame clones only, minus some. The sample consists of about 440,000 clones, 90% of them appearing once. Sample: PBMCs or T cells enriched from blood (not recorded which). The receptors originated from a man in his late teens or twenties who had recovered from COVID-19. The CDR3 runs from the conserved cysteine through the conserved F or W.

>TRBV6-5
CASRVDIDTEAFF
>TRBV18
CASSPRQGEDEKLFF
>TRBV5-6
CASSLLRNYNSPLHF
>TRBV3-1/TRBV3-2
CASSQVAQETQYF
>TRBV5-1
CASSLKLATYEQYF
>TRBV19
CASSIDPGAGYTF
>TRBV28
CASSLSADRYTDTQYF
>TRBV6-1
CASSESLAGKETQYF
>TRBV7-2
CASSLRGGPPDTQYF
>TRBV12-3/TRBV12-4
CASRRQGPTEAFF
>TRBV19
CASSKDRDRGTEAFF
>TRBV7-9
CASSFGRGAARDEQYF
>TRBV27
CASSDRTSLYNEQFF
>TRBV24-1
CATSDPDRDYGYTF
>TRBV7-3
CASSLTGLAGEWPHTGELFF
>TRBV5-1
CASSLMADYYEQYF
>TRBV10-1
CASSEMRQYF